A selection of T cell receptor beta chains follows, all from one sample in a study of CD8+ T cells in alopecia areata. Produced via immunoSEQ multiplex PCR; TCRdb's table is partial and in-frame only. This table has tens of thousands of clones, approximately 44% appearing once. This material consisted of CD8+ T cells sorted from blood, taken around week 37, from a patient treated with tofacitinib. Source of these receptors: a human donor with alopecia areata. CDR3s include the opening cysteine and the closing phenylalanine or tryptophan. A D gene is named only where the DNA matches it firmly. The size entry is marked missing in some rows and otherwise reads once, few, many or a size class.

j_call clone_size d_call v_call cdr3_aa cdr3_nt
TRBJ2-5 NA TRBD2 TRBV4-1 CASSQDGGGRETQYF TGCGCCAGCAGCCAAGATGGGGGCGGGAGGGAGACCCAGTACTTC
TRBJ2-7 NA NA TRBV7-2 CASSPRTKYEQYF TGTGCCAGCAGCCCCCGGACTAAGTACGAGCAGTACTTC
TRBJ2-5 NA TRBD1 TRBV7-9 CASSFPAMDRGSIETQYF TGTGCCAGCAGCTTCCCCGCCATGGACAGGGGAAGTATAGAGACCCAGTACTTC
TRBJ1-2 once NA TRBV13 CASSSGVTVYGYTF TGTGCCAGCAGCTCAGGGGTTACGGTCTATGGCTACACCTTC
TRBJ2-3 NA NA TRBV30 CAWRTRGPPPGSVTDTQYF TGTGCCTGGAGGACGCGTGGACCTCCCCCGGGTTCCGTAACAGATACGCAGTATTTT
TRBJ2-7 NA TRBD2 TRBV28 CASSFGTSGLPSSYEQYF TGTGCCAGCAGTTTCGGGACTAGCGGACTTCCGAGCTCCTACGAGCAGTACTTC
TRBJ2-1 NA NA TRBV29-1 CSVPDRSSYNEQFF TGCAGCGTCCCGGACAGATCCTCCTACAATGAGCAGTTCTTC
TRBJ2-4 once NA TRBV4-3 CASSQERETRDIQYF TGCGCCAGCAGCCAAGAACGAGAGACCAGGGACATTCAGTACTTC
TRBJ2-5 NA TRBD2 TRBV10-3 CAISETRAGGQETQYF TGTGCCATCAGTGAGACCAGGGCGGGAGGCCAAGAGACCCAGTACTTC
TRBJ2-1 NA NA TRBV27 CASSLGGTYNEQFF TGTGCCAGCAGTTTGGGCGGGACCTACAATGAGCAGTTCTTC
TRBJ1-5 NA NA TRBV6-1 CASSLTSLAQPQHF TGTGCCAGCAGCCTAACATCCCTGGCTCAGCCCCAGCATTTT
TRBJ2-1 NA NA TRBV30 CAWRGGQTYNEQFF TGTGCCTGGAGGGGGGGGCAGACCTACAATGAGCAGTTCTTC
TRBJ2-1 NA NA TRBV6-5 CASRNRDNPRSEQFF TGTGCCAGCAGAAACCGGGACAATCCGCGCAGTGAGCAGTTCTTC
TRBJ1-5 few NA TRBV19 CASTAGSTRPQHF TGTGCCAGTACCGCGGGCAGCACTAGGCCCCAGCATTTT
TRBJ2-7 few NA TRBV7-9 CASSFIEGGYLEQYF TGTGCCAGCAGCTTCATAGAAGGAGGGTACTTGGAGCAGTACTTC
TRBJ2-1 NA NA TRBV9 CASSPGGPENEQFF TGTGCCAGCAGCCCCGGAGGGCCAGAGAATGAGCAGTTCTTC
TRBJ2-7 few TRBD1 TRBV30 CAWSEGQSPYEQYF TGTGCCTGGAGTGAGGGACAGTCACCCTACGAGCAGTACTTC
TRBJ2-7 few TRBD2 TRBV2 CASSTHPASGMAGEQYF TGTGCCAGCAGCACCCACCCGGCTAGCGGGATGGCGGGCGAGCAGTACTTC
TRBJ2-7 NA NA TRBV11-2 CASSLGGTGEYF TGTGCCAGCAGCCTAGGGGGGACCGGGGAGTACTTC
TRBJ2-1 NA NA TRBV29-1 CSVERGESYNEQFF TGCAGCGTTGAGAGGGGAGAGTCCTACAATGAGCAGTTCTTC
TRBJ2-1 NA TRBD2 TRBV11-2 CASSVRREGRDEQFF TGTGCCAGCAGCGTAAGGCGGGAGGGTAGGGATGAGCAGTTCTTC
TRBJ2-3 NA NA TRBV4-2 CASSQVYGEFTDTQYF TGTGCCAGCAGCCAAGTGTACGGGGAATTCACAGATACGCAGTATTTT
TRBJ2-7 few NA TRBV15 CATSRDRGIEQYF TGTGCCACCAGCAGAGATAGGGGGATCGAGCAGTACTTC
TRBJ1-4 medium-sized TRBD1 TRBV2 CASSQTGGADEKLFF TGTGCCAGCAGCCAGACAGGGGGCGCGGATGAAAAACTGTTTTTT
TRBJ1-1 few TRBD1 TRBV29-1 CSVGMTGVNTEAFF TGCAGCGTTGGTATGACAGGGGTGAACACTGAAGCTTTCTTT
TRBJ2-4 NA NA TRBV29-1 CSVEDLKMGKNIQYF TGCAGCGTTGAAGATTTGAAAATGGGCAAAAACATTCAGTACTTC
TRBJ1-4 few NA TRBV27 CASSLSPGSEKLFF TGTGCCAGCAGTTTATCGCCGGGTTCGGAAAAACTGTTTTTT
TRBJ2-1 few TRBD2 TRBV9 CASSVEAGGQGNEQFF TGTGCCAGCAGCGTAGAGGCGGGAGGGCAAGGTAATGAGCAGTTCTTC
TRBJ2-3 few NA TRBV29-1 CSAGGGGADTQYF TGCAGCGCTGGCGGCGGAGGGGCAGATACGCAGTATTTT
TRBJ2-7 NA TRBD2 TRBV7-6 CASSSSPSGPYSYEQYF TGTGCCAGCAGCTCGAGTCCTAGCGGGCCCTACTCCTACGAGCAGTACTTC
TRBJ1-2 once NA TRBV15 CATSRVRGISYGYTF TGTGCCACCAGCAGAGTGAGGGGGATTTCCTATGGCTACACCTTC
TRBJ1-4 NA TRBD1 TRBV2 CASMDRGTEKLFF TGTGCCAGCATGGACAGGGGGACTGAAAAACTGTTTTTT
TRBJ2-1 NA TRBD2 TRBV7-9 CASSSEGLAGAEQFF TGTGCCAGCAGCTCAGAGGGACTAGCGGGGGCCGAGCAGTTCTTC
TRBJ2-1 NA NA TRBV29-1 CSVEDLGNEQFF TGCAGCGTTGAAGATCTAGGGAATGAGCAGTTCTTC